The next 31 T cell receptor beta chains were all read from a single sample in a study of blood T cells in healthy people across ages. A second PCR, run for about 7 to 11 cycles, used a sample-barcoded 5' primer plus a J-beta primer mix. TCRdb independently ran MiXCR on the 5' RACE reads; one entry per CDR3 protein. The sample carries about 750,000 distinct CDR3 sequences, around half recorded once. Material for sequencing was blood. The receptor source for this set is an older man in good health.

This clonotype was detected only once. This chain joins TRBV6-6 and TRBJ1-3, with 8 bases lining up with TRBD1. This CDR3 region has 15 residues. J was trimmed by 4 bases and V by 6 bases; bases with no gene match: 8. The germline V gene encodes CDR1 MNHNY and CDR2 SVGAGI (reference sequence). For the CDR3, the DNA is TGTGCCAGCAGCCAGACAGGGGCGACCGGAAACACCATATATTTT. Translating it yields CASSQTGATGNTIYF.

This clonotype has more than one count but fewer than ten. This rearrangement joins TRBV20-1 to TRBJ2-3; weak D call: TRBD1 (5 bases). The CDR3 length is 13 residues. The V gene's germline CDR1 is DFQATT and CDR2 SNEGSKA (reference sequence). Trimming stripped 6 bases from V and 3 bases from J, with 13 bases between. Here the CDR3 reads CSARTRSTDTQYF. The CDR3 DNA follows: TGCAGTGCAAGGACACGTTCTACAGATACGCAGTATTTT.

The rearrangement joins TRBV20-1 to TRBJ2-5; D is possibly TRBD2 (6 bases). The CDR3 runs 16 residues. The germline V gene has CDR1 DFQATT and CDR2 SNEGSKA (reference sequence). V lost 0 bases, J lost 0 bases, and 14 bases lay in between. This chain's CDR3 is CSARETGDPYQETQYF. The CDR3, as DNA: TGCAGTGCTAGAGAAACGGGAGACCCCTACCAAGAGACCCAGTACTTC.

This clonotype was observed once. The chain recombines TRBV27 with TRBJ2-1; 14 bases fit TRBD2. V lost 8 bases and J lost 9; bases outside the gene matches: 12. The germline CDR1 and CDR2 sequences are MNHEY and SMNVEV (reference sequence). This CDR3 comprises 16 residues. CDR3 region: CASGDPGLAGESEQFF. CDR3 sequence (DNA): TGTGCCAGCGGTGACCCGGGACTAGCGGGAGAAAGTGAGCAGTTCTTC.

The J gene is TRBJ2-1, the V gene TRBV3-1; D possibly corresponds to TRBD2 (6 bases). The CDR3 spans 15 residues. The V end lost 2 bases, the J end lost 3 bases, and 11 bases lay between the germline ends. Germline V gene lookup returns CDR1 LGHDT and CDR2 YNNKEL (reference sequence). In DNA form, the CDR3 reads TGTGCCAGCAGCCAAAAGGGACTCGACTACAATGAGCAGTTCTTC. It yields the protein CASSQKGLDYNEQFF.

The chain employs TRBV29-1 and TRBJ2-2; 8 bases fit TRBD2. Germline CDR1 and CDR2: SQVTM and ANQGSEA. J was trimmed by 8 bases and V by 3 bases; bases with no gene match: 11. The CDR3 consists of 15 residues. CDR3 region: CSVDIGLARGGELFF. CDR3 in DNA: TGCAGCGTTGATATAGGACTAGCCCGGGGAGGGGAGCTGTTTTTT.

This clonotype occurred once. This chain uses TRBV5-1 with TRBJ2-1, with a weak D call TRBD1 (6 bases). The V gene lost 3 bases and the J gene lost 9 bases, with 10 bases spanning the gap. Germline CDR1 and CDR2: SGHRS and YFSETQ. The CDR3 runs to 12 residues. CDR3 sequence (DNA): TGCGCCAGCAGCTACGACAGGAGTGAGCAGTTCTTC. Translated: CASSYDRSEQFF.

The chain links TRBV18 to TRBJ2-5, with D tentatively TRBD1 (5 bases). V shed 1 base and J shed 5 bases, with 14 bases lying between them. Looked up from germline, CDR1 is KGHSH and CDR2 is LQKENI. The CDR3 sequence is 15 residues long. The CDR3 protein is CASSPRSARVETQYF. CDR3 nucleotides: TGTGCCAGCTCACCACGATCGGCCAGGGTCGAGACCCAGTACTTC. Supplemented by reference TRBV18 and TRBJ2-5, the full variable domain reads NAGVMQNPRHLVRRRGQEARLRCSPMKGHSHVYWYRQLPEEGLKFMVYLQKENIIDESGMPKERFSAEFPKEGPSILRIQQVVRGDSAAYFCASSPRSARVETQYFGPGTRLLVL.

This clonotype was detected only a few times. V and J are TRBV4-2 and TRBJ2-7; TRBD2 matches 15 bases. The J segment lost 0 bases and the V segment lost 3 bases, leaving 6 bases of the junction unmatched. Looked up from germline, CDR1 is LGHNA and CDR2 is YNFKEQ. The CDR3 contains 18 residues. CDR3 coding DNA: TGTGCCAGCAGCCATACGGGACTAGCGGGGGGAAGCTCCTACGAGCAGTACTTC. Protein product: CASSHTGLAGGSSYEQYF.

The genes are TRBV3-1 and TRBJ2-4, with 7 bases lining up with TRBD2. The CDR3 totals 15 residues. Germline CDR1 reads LGHDT; CDR2 reads YNNKEL (reference sequence). Germline trimming cut 4 bases from V and 7 bases from J; bases unmatched to any gene: 10. CDR3 bases: TGTGCCAGCAGCCGAGCGGGACCAGGAGGGAACATTCAGTACTTC. Protein product: CASSRAGPGGNIQYF.

The chain uses TRBV20-1 and TRBJ2-2; 12 nucleotides align to TRBD2. The CDR3 length is 17 residues. CDR1 is DFQATT, CDR2 SNEGSKA, per germline (reference sequence). Trimming took 5 bases from V and 3 from J; bases not matched to a gene: 10. The CDR3 is CSAPYPSGRADTGELFF. The CDR3 coding sequence is TGCAGTGCTCCTTACCCTAGCGGGAGGGCCGACACCGGGGAGCTGTTTTTT.

Concerning this clonotype: Relative to the germline gene, one junction end is altered; a read error may explain this. The rearrangement uses TRBV9 and TRBJ2-5; no clear D. Per the germline V gene, CDR1 is SGDLS and CDR2 is YYNGEE. This CDR3 comprises 14 residues. CDR3 sequence: CACSVATFQETQYF. The CDR3 coding sequence is TGTGCCTGCAGCGTAGCAACTTTTCAAGAGACCCAGTACTTC.

This clonotype was detected only a few times. V usage is TRBV5-1 and J usage is TRBJ2-7; the D gene is possibly TRBD1 (6 bases). The ends were cut back, 4 bases at V and 4 bases at J, with 18 bases in the middle. The CDR3 has 15 amino acids. Germline assignment: CDR1 SGHRS and CDR2 YFSETQ. The CDR3 nucleotides read TGCGCCAGCAGCCCTGGGACATCTAGTCCATACGAGCAGTACTTC. Translation: CASSPGTSSPYEQYF. The full variable domain, rest sourced from reference TRBV5-1 and TRBJ2-7, is KAGVTQTPRYLIKTRGQQVTLSCSPISGHRSVSWYQQTPGQGLQFLFEYFSETQRNKGNFPGRFSGRQFSNSRSEMNVSTLELGDSALYLCASSPGTSSPYEQYFGPGTRLTVT.

The gene calls are TRBV5-1 and TRBJ2-5; no clear D gene. Trimming cost V 0 bases and J 1 base, with 13 bases left between them. The CDR3 loop spans 16 amino acids. CDR1 is SGHRS and CDR2 is YFSETQ in the germline V gene. Written as DNA, the CDR3 is TGCGCCAGCAGCTTGGCGGTAGGGCGGAGCCAAGAGACCCAGTACTTC. Protein product: CASSLAVGRSQETQYF.

The V call is TRBV5-5, the J call TRBJ2-1, with D possibly being TRBD1 or TRBD2 (5 bases each). In germline, CDR1 is SGHKS, CDR2 YYEKEE (reference sequence). The CDR3 spans 11 residues. V lost 3 bases, J lost 13 bases, and 11 bases lay in between. CDR3 nucleotides: TGTGCCAGCAGCTCCGTCCGGGGCCAGTTCTTC. Protein sequence: CASSSVRGQFF.

The chain couples TRBV5-1 to TRBJ2-2; D unclear. The CDR3 length is 15 residues. Germline CDR1 SGHRS, CDR2 YFSETQ. The V gene lost 0 bases and the J gene lost 5 bases, with 11 bases spanning the gap. In nucleotides, the CDR3 is TGCGCCAGCAGCTTGGATGGGGTTCGGACCGGGGAGCTGTTTTTT. Encoded protein: CASSLDGVRTGELFF.

The J gene is TRBJ2-3, the V gene TRBV12-3 or TRBV12-4; 9 bases match TRBD2. CDR3 size: 17 residues. J lost 5 bases, V lost 2 bases, and 11 bases had no gene match. In nucleotides, the CDR3 is TGTGCCAGCAGTTTATTGACTAGCGGCACCCCACGAGATACGCAGTATTTT. It is translated as CASSLLTSGTPRDTQYF.

This chain connects TRBV14 to TRBJ2-4; weak D call: TRBD2 (5 bases). Trimming left V 4 bases short and J 13 bases short, with 17 bases between. The germline V gene encodes CDR1 SGHDN and CDR2 FVKESK. The CDR3 has 13 amino acids. The CDR3, as DNA: TGTGCCAGCAGCCGGGCCCCGAGGGTAAAGCAGTACTTC. It is translated as CASSRAPRVKQYF.

The rearrangement uses TRBV29-1 and TRBJ2-3; D may be TRBD1 (6 bases). V dropped 7 bases and J dropped 6 bases, with 11 bases sitting between them. This CDR3 has 11 amino acids. Germline V lookup: CDR1 SQVTM, CDR2 ANQGSEA. CDR3 loop: CSATGKDTQYF. The CDR3 DNA sequence: TGCAGCGCAACAGGGAAGGATACGCAGTATTTT.

The chain uses TRBV7-9 and TRBJ2-1; 8 bases fit TRBD2. The CDR3 has 17 residues. CDR1 and CDR2 from the germline V gene are SEHNR and FQNEAQ (reference sequence). J lost 0 bases, V lost 2 bases, and 6 bases had no gene match. This chain's CDR3 is CASSLSSGTYSYNEQFF. The CDR3 DNA is TGTGCCAGCAGCTTAAGTAGCGGGACTTACTCCTACAATGAGCAGTTCTTC.

This clonotype was detected a few times. The chain couples TRBV27 to TRBJ2-4; D might be TRBD1 (6 bases). The CDR3 is made up of 15 amino acids. Germline values: CDR1 MNHEY, CDR2 SMNVEV (reference sequence). Deletions cut 4 bases from V and 0 bases from J, with 10 bases between. Here the CDR3 reads CASSSGTLAKNIQYF. CDR3 nucleotide sequence: TGTGCCAGCAGTTCCGGGACACTAGCCAAAAACATTCAGTACTTC.

The chain couples TRBV7-9 to TRBJ2-3, with TRBD2 identical over 13 bases. The V and J ends lost 5 bases and 5 bases, in that order; junction bases with no gene match: 7. This CDR3 is built from 16 residues. CDR1 SEHNR and CDR2 FQNEAQ come from the germline V gene (reference sequence). For the CDR3, the DNA is TGTGCCAGCAGCAAACTAGCGGGAGGGCTCATAGATACGCAGTATTTT. Translation: CASSKLAGGLIDTQYF.

This clonotype was picked up a small number of times. This sequence joins TRBV5-1 and TRBJ2-1; weak D call: TRBD2 (5 bases). Trimming stripped 3 bases from V and 4 bases from J, with 20 bases between. The germline gives CDR1 SGHRS, CDR2 YFSETQ. The CDR3 covers 17 residues. The CDR3 spells CASSYGREGPVYNEQFF. CDR3 bases: TGCGCCAGCAGCTACGGCCGGGAAGGACCAGTTTACAATGAGCAGTTCTTC.

J is TRBJ2-1 and V is TRBV14; TRBD2 aligns across 9 bases. Trimming at V came to 1 base and at J to 9 bases, leaving 10 bases not matched to a gene. In germline, CDR1 is SGHDN, CDR2 FVKESK. This CDR3 is built from 16 residues. CDR3 region: CASSQGASGMWVEQFF. The CDR3, as DNA: TGTGCCAGCAGCCAAGGCGCTAGCGGGATGTGGGTTGAGCAGTTCTTC. Filled out from reference TRBV14 and TRBJ2-1, the complete variable domain reads EAGVTQFPSHSVIEKGQTVTLRCDPISGHDNLYWYRRVMGKEIKFLLHFVKESKQDESGMPNNRFLAERTGGTYSTLKVQPAELEDSGVYFCASSQGASGMWVEQFFGPGTRLTVL.

J is TRBJ1-2 and V is TRBV5-1; unclear D gene. Per germline, CDR1 SGHRS and CDR2 YFSETQ. The CDR3 loop spans 12 amino acids. V lost 1 base to trimming and J lost 8 bases, with 9 bases between them. CDR3 DNA: TGCGCCAGCAGCTTGCCCGCCGAGGGCTACACCTTC. Translated, it gives CASSLPAEGYTF.

This chain connects TRBV7-2 to TRBJ2-1; D remains unclear. Judging by the DNA end, TRBJ2-7 fits better; the J call may be wrong. CDR1 and CDR2 (germline): SGHTA, FQGNSA. This CDR3 has 13 amino acids. CDR3 DNA: TGTGCCAGCGTCGAGGTTCTACGCGGCGAGCAGTACTTC. Protein: CASVEVLRGEQYF.

The chain recombines TRBV7-9 with TRBJ2-1, with 8 bases lining up with TRBD2. Germline V gives CDR1 SEHNR, CDR2 FQNEAQ (reference sequence). The length of the CDR3 is 15 residues. The trim removed 5 bases at V and 7 bases at J, leaving 10 bases unmatched. The CDR3 DNA sequence: TGTGCCAGCAGCCCGACGGGAGGGCCGATTAATGAGCAGTTCTTC. As protein: CASSPTGGPINEQFF.

This clonotype was seen only a few times. This chain connects TRBV20-1 to TRBJ2-1; 9 bases agree with TRBD1. The CDR3 has 18 residues. The germline CDR1 and CDR2 sequences are DFQATT and SNEGSKA (reference sequence). V was clipped by 1 base and J by 7 bases; unmatched bases: 17. CDR3 sequence reads: CSARVVFVGTGIGNEQFF. CDR3 nucleotide sequence: TGCAGTGCTAGAGTAGTATTTGTAGGGACAGGGATTGGAAATGAGCAGTTCTTC.

This clonotype was seen a handful of times. The chain links TRBV5-8 to TRBJ2-3, with TRBD2 matching 8 bases. V shed 4 bases and J 14 bases; nucleotides not matched to a gene: 18. The CDR3 is 15 residues long. Germline values: CDR1 SGHTS, CDR2 YDEGEE. The CDR3: CASSGEGAGVRYAYF. Written as DNA, the CDR3 is TGTGCCAGCAGCGGTGAGGGAGCGGGAGTAAGATACGCGTATTTT.

This clonotype appeared a few times. The rearrangement links TRBV7-8 to TRBJ2-7, with 10 positions matching TRBD2. CDR1 is SGHVS and CDR2 is FQNEAQ in the germline V gene. The CDR3 spans 15 residues. Germline trimming cut 5 bases from V and 1 base from J; bases unmatched to any gene: 5. The CDR3 is CASSPSGRVSYEQYF. CDR3 sequence (DNA): TGTGCCAGCAGCCCGAGCGGGAGGGTGTCCTACGAGCAGTACTTC.

This clonotype has only a few counts. The V and J genes are TRBV18 and TRBJ2-5; D ambiguous. V shed 2 bases and J shed 5 bases, with 9 bases lying between them. The CDR3 covers 13 residues. The V gene's germline CDR1 is KGHSH and CDR2 LQKENI. The CDR3 region is CASSPSSGETQYF. The CDR3 DNA follows: TGTGCCAGCTCACCATCTAGTGGTGAGACCCAGTACTTC.